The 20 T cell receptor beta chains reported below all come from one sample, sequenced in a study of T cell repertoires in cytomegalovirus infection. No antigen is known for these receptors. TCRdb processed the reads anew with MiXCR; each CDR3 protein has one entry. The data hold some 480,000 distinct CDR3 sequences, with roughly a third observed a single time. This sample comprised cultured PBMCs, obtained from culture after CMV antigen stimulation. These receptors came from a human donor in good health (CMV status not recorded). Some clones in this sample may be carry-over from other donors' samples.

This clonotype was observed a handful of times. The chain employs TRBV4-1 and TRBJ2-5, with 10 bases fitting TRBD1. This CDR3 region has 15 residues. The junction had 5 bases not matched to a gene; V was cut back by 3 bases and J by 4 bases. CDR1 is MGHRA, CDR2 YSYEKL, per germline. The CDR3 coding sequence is TGCGCCAGCAGCCAGATGACAGGGGGCCTAGAGACCCAGTACTTC. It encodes CASSQMTGGLETQYF.

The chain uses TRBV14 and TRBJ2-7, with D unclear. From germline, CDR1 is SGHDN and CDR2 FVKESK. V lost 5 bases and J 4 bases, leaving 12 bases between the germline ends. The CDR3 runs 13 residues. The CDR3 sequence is CASSSFGLYEQYF. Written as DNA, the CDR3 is TGTGCCAGCAGCTCCTTTGGCCTATACGAGCAGTACTTC.

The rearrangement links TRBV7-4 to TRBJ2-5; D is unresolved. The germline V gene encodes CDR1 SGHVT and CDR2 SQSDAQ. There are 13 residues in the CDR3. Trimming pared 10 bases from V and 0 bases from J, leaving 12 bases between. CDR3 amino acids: CATQITNQETQYF. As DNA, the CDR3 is TGTGCCACCCAAATAACAAACCAAGAGACCCAGTACTTC.

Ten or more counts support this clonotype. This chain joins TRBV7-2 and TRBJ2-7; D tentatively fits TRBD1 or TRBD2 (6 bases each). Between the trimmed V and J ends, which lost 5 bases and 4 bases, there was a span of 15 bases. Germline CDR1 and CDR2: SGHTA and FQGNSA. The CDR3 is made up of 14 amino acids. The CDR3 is CASSPTIGGYEQYF. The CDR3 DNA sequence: TGTGCCAGCAGCCCGACTATAGGGGGGTACGAGCAGTACTTC. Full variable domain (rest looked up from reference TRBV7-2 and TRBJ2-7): GAGVSQSPSNKVTEKGKDVELRCDPISGHTALYWYRQSLGQGLEFLIYFQGNSAPDKSGLPSDRFSAERTGGSVSTLTIQRTQQEDSAVYLCASSPTIGGYEQYFGPGTRLTVT.

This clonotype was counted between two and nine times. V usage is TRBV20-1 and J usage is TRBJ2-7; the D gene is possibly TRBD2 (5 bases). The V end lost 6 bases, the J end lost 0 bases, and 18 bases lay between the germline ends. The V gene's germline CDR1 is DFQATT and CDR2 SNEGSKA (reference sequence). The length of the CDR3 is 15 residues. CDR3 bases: TGCAGTGCCTCCGGCGAGGGTTTCAGCTCCTACGAGCAGTACTTC. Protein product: CSASGEGFSSYEQYF.

For the CDR3, the DNA is TGTGCCAGTAGTATAGATCCTCTCCGGACTAGCGGGAGCTACAATGAGCAGTTCTTC. It encodes CASSIDPLRTSGSYNEQFF. V and J are TRBV19 and TRBJ2-1, with 13 bases that match TRBD2. V shed 0 bases, J shed 3 bases, and the junction held 8 bases outside the gene matches. The germline V gene encodes CDR1 LNHDA and CDR2 SQIVND (reference sequence). This CDR3 contains 19 residues.

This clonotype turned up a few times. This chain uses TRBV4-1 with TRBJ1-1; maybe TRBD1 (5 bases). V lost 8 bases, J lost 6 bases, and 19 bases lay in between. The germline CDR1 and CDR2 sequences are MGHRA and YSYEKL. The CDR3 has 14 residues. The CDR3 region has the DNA TGCGCCAGCGGAGTGCAGGGATTTGTCGCTGAAGCTTTCTTT. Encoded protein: CASGVQGFVAEAFF.

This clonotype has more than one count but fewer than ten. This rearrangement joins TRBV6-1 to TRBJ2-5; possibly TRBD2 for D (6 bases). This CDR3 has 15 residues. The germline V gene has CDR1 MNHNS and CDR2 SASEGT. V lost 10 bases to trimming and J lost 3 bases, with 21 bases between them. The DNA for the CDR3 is TGTGCCACCTATGGGTTTGGGACTGAAAAAGAGACCCAGTACTTC. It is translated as CATYGFGTEKETQYF.

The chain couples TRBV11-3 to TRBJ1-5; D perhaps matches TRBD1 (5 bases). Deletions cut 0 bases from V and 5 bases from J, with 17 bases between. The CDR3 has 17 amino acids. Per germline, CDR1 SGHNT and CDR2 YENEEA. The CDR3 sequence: CASSLESVRRGDQPQHF. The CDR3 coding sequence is TGTGCCAGCAGCTTAGAATCGGTCAGGCGGGGGGATCAGCCCCAGCATTTT.

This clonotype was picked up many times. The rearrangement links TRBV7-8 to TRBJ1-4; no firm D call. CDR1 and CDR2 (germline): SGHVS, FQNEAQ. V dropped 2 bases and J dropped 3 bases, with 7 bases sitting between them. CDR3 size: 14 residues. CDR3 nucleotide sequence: TGTGCCAGCAGCTTACACCGCGCTAATGAAAAACTGTTTTTT. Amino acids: CASSLHRANEKLFF.

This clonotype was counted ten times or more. The CDR3: CASRRGAGAHSPLHF. The CDR3 nucleotides are TGTGCCAGCAGACGGGGTGCGGGCGCGCATTCACCCCTCCACTTT. The chain has TRBV7-6 and TRBJ1-6; D is uncertain. V shed 6 bases and J shed 8 bases, with 17 bases lying between them. There are 15 residues in the CDR3. Germline V CDR1 and CDR2: SGHVS, FNYEAQ.

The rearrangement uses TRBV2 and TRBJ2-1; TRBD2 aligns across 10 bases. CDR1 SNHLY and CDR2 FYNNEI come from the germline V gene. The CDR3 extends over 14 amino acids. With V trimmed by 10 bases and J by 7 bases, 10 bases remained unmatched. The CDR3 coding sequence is TGTGCCACCCTAGAGCGGGAGGGCCGGAATGAGCAGTTCTTC. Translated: CATLEREGRNEQFF. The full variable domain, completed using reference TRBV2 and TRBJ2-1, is EPEVTQTPSHQVTQMGQEVILRCVPISNHLYFYWYRQILGQKVEFLVSFYNNEISEKSEIFDDQFSVERPDGSNFTLKIRSTKLEDSAMYFCATLEREGRNEQFFGPGTRLTVL.

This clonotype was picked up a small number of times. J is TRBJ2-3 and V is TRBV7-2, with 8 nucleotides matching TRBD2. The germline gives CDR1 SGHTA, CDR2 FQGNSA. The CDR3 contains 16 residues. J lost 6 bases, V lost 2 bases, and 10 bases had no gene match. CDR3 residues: CASSLKTSGSIDTQYF. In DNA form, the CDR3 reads TGTGCCAGCAGCTTAAAAACCAGCGGGAGTATTGATACGCAGTATTTT.

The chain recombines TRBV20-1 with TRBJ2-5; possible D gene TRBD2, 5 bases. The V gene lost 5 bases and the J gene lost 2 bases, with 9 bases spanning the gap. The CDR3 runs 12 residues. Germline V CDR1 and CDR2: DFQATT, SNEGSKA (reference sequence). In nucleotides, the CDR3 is TGCAGTGCTGGTACGGGACAAGAGACCCAGTACTTC. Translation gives CSAGTGQETQYF.

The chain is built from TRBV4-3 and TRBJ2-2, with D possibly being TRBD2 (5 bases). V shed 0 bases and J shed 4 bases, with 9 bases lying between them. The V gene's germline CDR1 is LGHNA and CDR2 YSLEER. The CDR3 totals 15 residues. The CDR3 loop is CASSQEGRGTGELFF. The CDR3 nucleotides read TGCGCCAGCAGCCAAGAGGGGAGAGGCACCGGGGAGCTGTTTTTT.

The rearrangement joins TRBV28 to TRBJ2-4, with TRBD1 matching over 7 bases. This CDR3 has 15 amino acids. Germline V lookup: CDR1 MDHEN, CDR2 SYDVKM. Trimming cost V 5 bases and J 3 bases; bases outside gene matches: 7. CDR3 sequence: CASSKTDRDKNIQYF. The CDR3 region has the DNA TGTGCCAGCAGTAAGACAGACAGGGACAAAAACATTCAGTACTTC.

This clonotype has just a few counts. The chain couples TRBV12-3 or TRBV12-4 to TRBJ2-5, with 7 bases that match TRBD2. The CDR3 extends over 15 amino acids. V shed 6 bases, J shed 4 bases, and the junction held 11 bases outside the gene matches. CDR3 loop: CASSRPGGYAETQYF. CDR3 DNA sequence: TGTGCCAGCAGCCGACCCGGGGGGTATGCAGAGACCCAGTACTTC.

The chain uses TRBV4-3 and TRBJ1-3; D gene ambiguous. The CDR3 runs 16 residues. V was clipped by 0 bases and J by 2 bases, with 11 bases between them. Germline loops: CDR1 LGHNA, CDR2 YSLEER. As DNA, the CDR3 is TGCGCCAGCAGCCAAGATCGAAGGTCCCCTGGAAACACCATATATTTT. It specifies CASSQDRRSPGNTIYF.

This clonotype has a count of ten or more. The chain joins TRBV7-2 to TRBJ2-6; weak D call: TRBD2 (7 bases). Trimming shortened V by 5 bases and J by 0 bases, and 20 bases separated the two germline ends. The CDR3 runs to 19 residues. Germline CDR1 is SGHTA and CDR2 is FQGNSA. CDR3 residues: CASSRWGGPAISGANVLTF. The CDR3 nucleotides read TGTGCCAGCAGCCGATGGGGGGGGCCCGCAATCTCTGGGGCCAACGTCCTGACTTTC.

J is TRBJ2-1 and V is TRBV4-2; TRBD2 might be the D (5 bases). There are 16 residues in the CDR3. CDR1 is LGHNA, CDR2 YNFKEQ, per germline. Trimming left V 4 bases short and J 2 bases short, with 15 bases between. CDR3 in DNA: TGTGCCAGCAGCCGCTTAAGCGGATCTACCTACAATGAGCAGTTCTTC. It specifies CASSRLSGSTYNEQFF.